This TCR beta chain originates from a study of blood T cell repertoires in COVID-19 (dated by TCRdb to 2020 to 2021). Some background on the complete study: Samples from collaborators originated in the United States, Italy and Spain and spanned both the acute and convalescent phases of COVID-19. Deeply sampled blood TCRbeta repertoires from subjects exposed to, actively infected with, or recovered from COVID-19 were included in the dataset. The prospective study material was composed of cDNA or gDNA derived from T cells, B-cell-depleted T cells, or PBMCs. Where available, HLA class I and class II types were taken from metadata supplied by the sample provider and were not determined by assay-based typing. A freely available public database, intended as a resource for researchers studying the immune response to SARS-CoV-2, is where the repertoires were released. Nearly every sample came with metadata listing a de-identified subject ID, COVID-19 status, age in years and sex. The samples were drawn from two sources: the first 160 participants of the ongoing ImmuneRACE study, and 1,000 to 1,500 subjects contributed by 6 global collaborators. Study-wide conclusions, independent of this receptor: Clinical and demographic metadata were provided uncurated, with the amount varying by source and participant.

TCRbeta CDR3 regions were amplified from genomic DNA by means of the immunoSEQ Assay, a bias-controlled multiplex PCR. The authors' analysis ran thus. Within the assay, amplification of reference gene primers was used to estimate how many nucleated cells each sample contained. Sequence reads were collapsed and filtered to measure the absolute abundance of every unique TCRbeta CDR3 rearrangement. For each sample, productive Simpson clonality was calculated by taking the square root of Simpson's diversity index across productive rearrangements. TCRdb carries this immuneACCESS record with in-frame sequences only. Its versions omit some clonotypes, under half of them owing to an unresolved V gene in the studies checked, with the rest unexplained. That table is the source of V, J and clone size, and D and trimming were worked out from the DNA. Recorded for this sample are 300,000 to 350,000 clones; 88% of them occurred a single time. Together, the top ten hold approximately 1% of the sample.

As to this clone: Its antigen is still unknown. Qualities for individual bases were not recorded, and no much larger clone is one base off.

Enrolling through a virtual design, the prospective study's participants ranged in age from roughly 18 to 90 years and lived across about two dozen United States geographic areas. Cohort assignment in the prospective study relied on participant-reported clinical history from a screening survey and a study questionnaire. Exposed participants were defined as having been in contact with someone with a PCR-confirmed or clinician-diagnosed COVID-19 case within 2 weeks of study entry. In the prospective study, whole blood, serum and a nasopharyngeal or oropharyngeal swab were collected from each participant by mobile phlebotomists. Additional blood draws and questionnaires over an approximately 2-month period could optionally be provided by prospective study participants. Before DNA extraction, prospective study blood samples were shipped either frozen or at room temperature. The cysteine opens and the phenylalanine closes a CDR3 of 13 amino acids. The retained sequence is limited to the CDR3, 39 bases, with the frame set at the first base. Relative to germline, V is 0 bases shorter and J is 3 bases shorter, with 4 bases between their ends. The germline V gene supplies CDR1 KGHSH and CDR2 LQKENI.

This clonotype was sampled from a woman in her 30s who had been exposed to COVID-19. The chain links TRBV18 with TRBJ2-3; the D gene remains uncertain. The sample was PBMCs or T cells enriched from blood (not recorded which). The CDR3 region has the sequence CASSPPPTDTQYF. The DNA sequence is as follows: TGTGCCAGCTCACCACCCCCTACAGATACGCAGTATTTT.